This T cell receptor beta chain was captured in a study of blood T cells in healthy people across ages. This CDR3 is 16 amino acids long. V lost 0 bases and J lost 4, with 15 bases in between. Germline assignment: CDR1 MNHEY and CDR2 SVGAGI. Sample-barcoded 5' priming and a J-beta primer mix drove a second PCR of 7 to 11 cycles. A tag from a template-switch adaptor with 12 random nucleotides marked each cDNA molecule. TCRdb used MiXCR to reprocess the 5' RACE reads, holding one entry per CDR3 protein. This sample has fewer than 1,000,000 distinct CDR3 sequences, with about 42% found just once. Turning to this clonotype: Its antigen is currently unknown.

Study results and limitations: Diversity figures based on one million T cells were deemed too low. Possibly confounding the expanded clonotype changes was the fact that donor CMV status was unknown.

Every sample yielded at least 6.5 million isolated PBMCs. Material: blood. This receptor was taken from a man aged 60 to 69 in good health. The chain joins TRBV6-5 to TRBJ2-5; tentatively, D is TRBD1 or TRBD2 (7 bases each). CDR3: CASSYSTGRGGETQYF. The CDR3 DNA reads as TGTGCCAGCAGTTACTCGACGGGCAGGGGGGGAGAGACCCAGTACTTC.